The 6 T cell receptor beta chains below come from one sample, sequenced in a study of T cell responses to AZD1222 COVID-19 vaccine. Profiling relied on immunoSEQ multiplex PCR, and the TCRdb table lists in-frame clones only, not all of them. Of about 200,000 clones in the sample, approximately 94% are singletons; the top ten hold approximately 4%. Source: peripheral blood, taken 28 days after the second dose of the MenACWY control vaccine. The receptors derive from an adult who received the MenACWY meningococcal vaccine as a control.

The chain links TRBV7-9 to TRBJ2-1, with 8 positions matching TRBD2. Germline V gene data show CDR1 as SEHNR and CDR2 as FQNEAQ (reference sequence). This CDR3 region has 16 residues. V trimming: 5 bases; J trimming: 4 bases; junction bases outside the gene matches: 10. CDR3: CASSLPGAGGYNEQFF. DNA for the CDR3: TGTGCCAGCAGCCTTCCGGGGGCGGGAGGTTACAATGAGCAGTTCTTC.

Only one count was recorded for this clone. The J gene is TRBJ1-4, the V gene TRBV5-1; weak D call: TRBD1 (5 bases). The CDR3 runs 14 residues. Trimming pared 0 bases from V and 5 bases from J, leaving 8 bases between. Germline CDR1 is SGHRS and CDR2 is YFSETQ. The CDR3 coding sequence is TGCGCCAGCAGCTTGGCTGGGGGAAATGAAAAACTGTTTTTT. Residues: CASSLAGGNEKLFF.

J is TRBJ1-4 and V is TRBV27; D not resolved. V was cut by 8 bases and J by 0 bases, with 13 bases left in between. The CDR3 has 15 residues. The germline V gene has CDR1 MNHEY and CDR2 SMNVEV (reference sequence). CDR3 sequence (DNA): TGTGCCAGCGCCGCCGGGCCGTCAACTAATGAAAAACTGTTTTTT. Translating gives CASAAGPSTNEKLFF. The full variable domain, rest sourced from reference TRBV27 and TRBJ1-4, is EAQVTQNPRYLITVTGKKLTVTCSQNMNHEYMSWYRQDPGLGLRQIYYSMNVEVTDKGDVPEGYKVSRKEKRNFPLILESPSPNQTSLYFCASAAGPSTNEKLFFGSGTQLSVL.

In this sample, this clone turned up once. This rearrangement joins TRBV19 to TRBJ2-4, with a weak D call TRBD2 (7 bases). Trimming shortened V by 10 bases and J by 6 bases, and 13 bases separated the two germline ends. The CDR3 contains 12 residues. Germline-derived CDR1 and CDR2 are LNHDA and SQIVND (reference sequence). The CDR3 protein is CATQGGGNIQYF. CDR3 sequence (DNA): TGTGCCACACAGGGCGGGGGAAACATTCAGTACTTC. The whole variable domain, filled in from reference TRBV19 and TRBJ2-4, reads DGGITQSPKYLFRKEGQNVTLSCEQNLNHDAMYWYRQDPGQGLRLIYYSQIVNDFQKGDIAEGYSVSREKKESFPLTVTSAQKNPTAFYLCATQGGGNIQYFGAGTRLSVL.

The chain joins TRBV12-3 or TRBV12-4 to TRBJ1-1; TRBD1 aligns across 7 bases. The trim removed 8 bases at V and 1 base at J, leaving 1 base unmatched. The CDR3 totals 12 residues. The CDR3 loop reads CASRQGNTEAFF. The DNA of the CDR3 is TGTGCCAGCCGACAGGGGAACACTGAAGCTTTCTTT.

The chain combines TRBV6-6 with TRBJ1-3; D gene unclear. Deletions cut 6 bases from V and 2 bases from J, with 17 bases between. From germline, CDR1 is MNHNY and CDR2 SVGAGI (reference sequence). CDR3 length: 16 amino acids. CDR3 coding DNA: TGTGCCAGCAGCATAGCCACTCCCGCGGCTGGAAACACCATATATTTT. Its protein is CASSIATPAAGNTIYF.